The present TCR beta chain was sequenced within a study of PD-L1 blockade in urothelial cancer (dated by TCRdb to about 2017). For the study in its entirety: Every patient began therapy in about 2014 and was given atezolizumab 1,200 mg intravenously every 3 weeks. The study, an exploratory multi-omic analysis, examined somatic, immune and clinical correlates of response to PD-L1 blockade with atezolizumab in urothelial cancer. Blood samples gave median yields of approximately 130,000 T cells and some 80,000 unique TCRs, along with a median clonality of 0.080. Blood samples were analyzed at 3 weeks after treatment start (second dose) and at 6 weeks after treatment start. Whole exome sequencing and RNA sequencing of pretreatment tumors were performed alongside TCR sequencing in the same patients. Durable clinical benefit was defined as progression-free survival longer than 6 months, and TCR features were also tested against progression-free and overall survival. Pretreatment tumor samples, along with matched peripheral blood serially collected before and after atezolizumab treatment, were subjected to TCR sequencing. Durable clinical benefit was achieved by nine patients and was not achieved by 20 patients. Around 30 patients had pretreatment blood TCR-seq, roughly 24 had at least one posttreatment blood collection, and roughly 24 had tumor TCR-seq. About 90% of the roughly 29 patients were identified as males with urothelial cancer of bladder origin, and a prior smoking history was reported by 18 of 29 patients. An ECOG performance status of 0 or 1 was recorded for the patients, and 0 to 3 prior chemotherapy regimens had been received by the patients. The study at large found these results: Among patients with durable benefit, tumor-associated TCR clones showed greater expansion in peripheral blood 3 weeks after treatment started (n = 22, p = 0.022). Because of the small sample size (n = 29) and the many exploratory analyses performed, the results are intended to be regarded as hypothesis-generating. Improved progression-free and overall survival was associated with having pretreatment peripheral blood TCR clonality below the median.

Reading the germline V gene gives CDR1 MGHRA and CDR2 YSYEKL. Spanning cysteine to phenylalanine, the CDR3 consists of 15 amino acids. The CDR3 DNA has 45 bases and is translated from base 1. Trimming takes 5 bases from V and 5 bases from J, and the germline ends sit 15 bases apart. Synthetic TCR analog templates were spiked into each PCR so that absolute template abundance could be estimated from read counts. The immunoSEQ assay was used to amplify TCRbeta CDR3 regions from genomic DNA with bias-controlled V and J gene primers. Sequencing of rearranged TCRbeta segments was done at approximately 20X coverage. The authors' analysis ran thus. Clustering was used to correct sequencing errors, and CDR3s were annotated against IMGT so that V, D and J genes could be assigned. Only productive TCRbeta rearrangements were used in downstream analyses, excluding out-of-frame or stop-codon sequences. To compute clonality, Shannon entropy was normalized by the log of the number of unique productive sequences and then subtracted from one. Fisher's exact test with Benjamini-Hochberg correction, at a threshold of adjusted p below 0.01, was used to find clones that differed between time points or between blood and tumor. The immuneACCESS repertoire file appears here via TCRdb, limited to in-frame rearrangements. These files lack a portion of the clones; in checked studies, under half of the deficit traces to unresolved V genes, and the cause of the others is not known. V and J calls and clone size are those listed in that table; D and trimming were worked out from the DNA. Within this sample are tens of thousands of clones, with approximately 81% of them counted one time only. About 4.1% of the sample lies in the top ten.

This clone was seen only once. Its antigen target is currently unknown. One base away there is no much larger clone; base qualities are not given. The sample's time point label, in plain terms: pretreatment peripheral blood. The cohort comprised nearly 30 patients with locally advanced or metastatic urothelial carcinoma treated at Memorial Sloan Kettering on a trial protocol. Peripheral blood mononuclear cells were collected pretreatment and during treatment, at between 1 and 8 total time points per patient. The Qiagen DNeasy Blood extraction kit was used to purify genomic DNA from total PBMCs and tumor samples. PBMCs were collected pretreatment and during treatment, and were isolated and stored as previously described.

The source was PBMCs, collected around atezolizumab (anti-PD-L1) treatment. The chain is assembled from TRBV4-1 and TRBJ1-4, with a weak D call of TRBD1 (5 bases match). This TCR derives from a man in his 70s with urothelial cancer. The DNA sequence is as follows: TGCGCCAGCAGCTATCAGGGATCCTCCAATGAAAAACTGTTTTTT. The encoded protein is CASSYQGSSNEKLFF.